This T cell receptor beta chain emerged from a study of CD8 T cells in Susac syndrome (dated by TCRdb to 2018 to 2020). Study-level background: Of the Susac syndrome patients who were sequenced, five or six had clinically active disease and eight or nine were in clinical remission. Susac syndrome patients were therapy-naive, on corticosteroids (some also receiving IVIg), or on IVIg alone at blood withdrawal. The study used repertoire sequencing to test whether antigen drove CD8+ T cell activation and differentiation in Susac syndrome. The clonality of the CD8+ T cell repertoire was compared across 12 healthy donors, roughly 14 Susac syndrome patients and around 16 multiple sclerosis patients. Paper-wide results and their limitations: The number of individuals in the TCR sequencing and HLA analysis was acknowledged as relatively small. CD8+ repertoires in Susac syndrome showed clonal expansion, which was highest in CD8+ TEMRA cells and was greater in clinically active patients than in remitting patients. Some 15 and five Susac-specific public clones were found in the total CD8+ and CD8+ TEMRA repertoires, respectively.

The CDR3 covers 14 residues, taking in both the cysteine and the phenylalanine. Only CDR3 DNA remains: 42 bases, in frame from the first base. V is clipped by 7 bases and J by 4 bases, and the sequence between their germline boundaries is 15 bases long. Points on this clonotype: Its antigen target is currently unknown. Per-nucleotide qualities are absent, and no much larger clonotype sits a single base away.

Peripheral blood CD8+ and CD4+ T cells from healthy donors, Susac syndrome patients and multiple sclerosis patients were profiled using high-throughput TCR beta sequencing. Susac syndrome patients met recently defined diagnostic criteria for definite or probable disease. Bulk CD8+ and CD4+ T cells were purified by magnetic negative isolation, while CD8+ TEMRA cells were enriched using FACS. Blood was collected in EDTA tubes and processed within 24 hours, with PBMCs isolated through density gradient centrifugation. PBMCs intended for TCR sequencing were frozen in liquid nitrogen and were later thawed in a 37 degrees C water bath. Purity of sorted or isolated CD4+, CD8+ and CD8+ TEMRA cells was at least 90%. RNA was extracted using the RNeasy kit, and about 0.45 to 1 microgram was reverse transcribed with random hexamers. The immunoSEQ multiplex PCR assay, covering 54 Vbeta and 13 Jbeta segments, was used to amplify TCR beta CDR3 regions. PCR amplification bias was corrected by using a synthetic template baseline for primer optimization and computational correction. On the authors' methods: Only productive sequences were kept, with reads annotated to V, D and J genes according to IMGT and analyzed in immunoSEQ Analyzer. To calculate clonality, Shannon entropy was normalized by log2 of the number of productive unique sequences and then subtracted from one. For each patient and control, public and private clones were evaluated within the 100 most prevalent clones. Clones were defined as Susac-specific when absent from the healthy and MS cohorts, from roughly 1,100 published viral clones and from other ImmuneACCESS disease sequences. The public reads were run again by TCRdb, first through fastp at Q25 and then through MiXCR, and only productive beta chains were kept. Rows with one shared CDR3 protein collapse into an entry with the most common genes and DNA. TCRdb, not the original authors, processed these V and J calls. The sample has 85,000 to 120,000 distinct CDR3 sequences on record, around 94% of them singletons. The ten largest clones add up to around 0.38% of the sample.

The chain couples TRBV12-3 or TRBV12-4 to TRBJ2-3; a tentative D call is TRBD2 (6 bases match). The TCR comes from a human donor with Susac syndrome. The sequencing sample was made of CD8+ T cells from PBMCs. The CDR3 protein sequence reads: CASTTAGSADTQYF. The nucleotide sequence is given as TGTGCCAGCACCACTGCGGGGTCCGCAGATACGCAGTATTTT.